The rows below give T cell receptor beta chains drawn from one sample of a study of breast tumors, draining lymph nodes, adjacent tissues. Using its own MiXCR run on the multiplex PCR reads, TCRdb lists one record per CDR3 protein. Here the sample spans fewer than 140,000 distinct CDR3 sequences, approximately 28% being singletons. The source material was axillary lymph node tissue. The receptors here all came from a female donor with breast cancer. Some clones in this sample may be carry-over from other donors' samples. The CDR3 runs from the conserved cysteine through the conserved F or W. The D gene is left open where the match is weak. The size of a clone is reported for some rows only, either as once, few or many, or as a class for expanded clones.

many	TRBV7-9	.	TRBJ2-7	CASSLAAQVGEQYF	TGTGCCAGCAGCTTAGCGGCCCAGGTCGGCGAGCAGTACTTC
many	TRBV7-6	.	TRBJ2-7	CASSLEAHPGSYEQYF	TGTGCCAGCAGCTTAGAGGCCCATCCGGGATCCTACGAGCAGTACTTC
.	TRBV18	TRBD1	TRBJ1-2	CASSPPGTGGPLGYGYTF	TGTGCCAGCTCACCACCCGGGACAGGGGGCCCTCTGGGCTATGGCTACACCTTC
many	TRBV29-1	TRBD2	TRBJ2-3	CSVEKAGSTDTQYF	TGCAGCGTTGAAAAAGCGGGGTCCACAGATACGCAGTATTTT
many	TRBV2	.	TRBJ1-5	CASSERYGGNQPQHF	TGTGCCAGCAGTGAGCGATACGGGGGCAATCAGCCCCAGCATTTT
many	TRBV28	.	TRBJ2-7	CASSFWVEQYF	TGTGCCAGCAGTTTTTGGGTCGAGCAGTACTTC
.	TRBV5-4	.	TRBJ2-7	CAIPLRGARDTLQGTSYEQYF	TGTGCCATCCCTCTCAGAGGAGCCCGGGACACTCTTCAGGGGACCTCCTACGAGCAGTACTTC
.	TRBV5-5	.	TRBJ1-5	CASSLVVGSTFPQHF	TGTGCCAGCAGCTTAGTGGTTGGGTCTACGTTCCCCCAGCATTTT
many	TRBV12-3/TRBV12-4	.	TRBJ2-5	CASSLAPGETQYF	TGTGCCAGCAGTTTAGCGCCGGGGGAGACCCAGTACTTC
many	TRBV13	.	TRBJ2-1	CASSSSTGLGNEQFF	TGTGCCAGCAGTTCTAGCACGGGACTGGGAAATGAGCAGTTCTTC
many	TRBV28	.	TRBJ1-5	CASSLSGSFNQPQHF	TGTGCCAGCAGTTTATCTGGCTCCTTCAATCAGCCCCAGCATTTT
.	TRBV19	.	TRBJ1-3	CASSIGYPGNTIYF	TGTGCCAGTAGTATTGGATATCCCGGAAACACCATATATTTT
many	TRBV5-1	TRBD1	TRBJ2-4	CASSLGDRANIQYF	TGCGCCAGCAGCTTGGGAGACAGGGCGAACATTCAGTACTTC
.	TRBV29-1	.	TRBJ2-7	CSLAVGYEQYF	TGCAGCTTAGCGGTGGGCTACGAGCAGTACTTC
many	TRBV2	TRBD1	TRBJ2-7	CASRQQGDSYEQYF	TGTGCCAGCAGACAACAGGGGGACTCCTACGAGCAGTACTTC
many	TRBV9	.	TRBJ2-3	CASSGYGADTQYF	TGTGCCAGCAGCGGGTACGGGGCCGATACGCAGTATTTT
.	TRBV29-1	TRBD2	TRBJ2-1	CSVLPGLAFNERFF	TGCAGCGTTTTGCCCGGACTAGCGTTTAATGAGCGGTTCTTC
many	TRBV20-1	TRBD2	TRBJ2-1	CSARRLAGSINEQFF	TGCAGTGCTAGAAGACTAGCGGGATCTATTAATGAGCAGTTCTTC
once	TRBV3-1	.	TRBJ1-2	CASSRGRDYGYTF	TGTGCCAGCAGCCGGGGGAGGGACTATGGCTACACCTTC
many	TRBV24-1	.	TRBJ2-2	CATSEPTNTGELFF	TGTGCCACCAGTGAGCCAACGAACACCGGGGAGCTGTTTTTT
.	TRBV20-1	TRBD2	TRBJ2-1	CSADSGTSGGANEQFF	TGCAGTGCTGACTCAGGGACTAGCGGGGGGGCTAATGAGCAGTTCTTC
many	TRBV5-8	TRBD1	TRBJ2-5	CASSLGQGVKQETQYF	TGTGCCAGCAGCTTGGGACAGGGGGTGAAGCAAGAGACCCAGTACTTC
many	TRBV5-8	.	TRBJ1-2	CASSPTGEVYGYTF	TGTGCCAGCAGCCCCACGGGGGAAGTCTATGGCTACACCTTC
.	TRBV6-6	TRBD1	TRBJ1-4	CASSHRLQGADIDNEKLFF	TGTGCCAGCAGTCACCGCTTGCAGGGGGCGGATATTGATAATGAAAAACTGTTTTTT
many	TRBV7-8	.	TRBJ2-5	CASSPDQRGTQYF	TGTGCCAGCAGCCCGGACCAACGAGGGACCCAGTACTTC
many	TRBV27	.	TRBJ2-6	CASSPLGAGANVLTF	TGTGCCAGCAGCCCATTGGGGGCTGGGGCCAACGTCCTGACTTTC
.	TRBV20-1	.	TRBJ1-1	CSARDSRAFF	TGCAGTGCTAGAGATTCAAGAGCTTTCTTT
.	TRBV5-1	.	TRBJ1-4	CASSFLGGDEKLFF	TGCGCCAGCAGCTTTTTGGGAGGGGATGAAAAGCTGTTTTTT
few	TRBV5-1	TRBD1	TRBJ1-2	CASKTGQTNYGYTF	TGCGCCAGCAAAACGGGACAGACTAACTATGGCTACACCTTC
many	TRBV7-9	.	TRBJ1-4	CASSLGRAPGEKLFF	TGTGCCAGCAGCTTAGGCCGGGCCCCCGGGGAAAAACTGTTTTTT
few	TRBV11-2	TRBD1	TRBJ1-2	CASSRQGDGYTF	TGTGCCAGCAGTCGCCAGGGGGATGGCTACACCTTC
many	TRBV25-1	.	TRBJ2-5	CASSEDRRGPETQYF	TGTGCCAGCAGTGAAGATAGAAGGGGCCCGGAGACCCAGTACTTC
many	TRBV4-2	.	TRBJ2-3	CASSQRPGGTDTQYF	TGTGCCAGCAGCCAACGACCGGGGGGCACAGATACGCAGTATTTT
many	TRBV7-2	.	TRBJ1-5	CASSLVRGDQPQHF	TGTGCCAGCAGCTTAGTTCGGGGCGATCAGCCCCAGCATTTT
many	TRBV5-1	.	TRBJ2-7	CASSPDGTSYEQYF	TGCGCCAGCAGTCCGGACGGGACCTCCTACGAGCAGTACTTC
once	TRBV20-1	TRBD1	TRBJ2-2	CSASQGASRSGELFF	TGCAGTGCTAGCCAGGGGGCCTCGAGGAGCGGGGAGCTGTTTTTT
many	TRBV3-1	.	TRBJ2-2	CASSPLYHRPNTGELFF	TGTGCCAGCAGCCCCCTGTACCACCGACCAAACACCGGGGAGCTGTTTTTT
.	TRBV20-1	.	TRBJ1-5	CSAAGVEETQHF	TGCAGTGCAGCAGGGGTTGAAGAGACCCAGCATTTT
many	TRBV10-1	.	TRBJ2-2	CASSSKNTGELFF	TGCGCCAGCAGTAGCAAGAACACCGGGGAGCTGTTTTTT
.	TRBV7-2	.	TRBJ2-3	CASSHLWSTSTDTQYF	TGTGCCAGCAGCCACCTCTGGAGTACTAGCACAGATACGCAGTATTTT
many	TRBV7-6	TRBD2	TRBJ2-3	CASSLGLGGSTDTQYF	TGTGCCAGCAGCTTAGGGCTGGGGGGGAGCACAGATACGCAGTATTTT
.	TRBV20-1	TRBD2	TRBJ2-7	CSARLAGGSYEQYF	TGCAGTGCTAGACTAGCGGGAGGGTCCTACGAGCAGTACTTC
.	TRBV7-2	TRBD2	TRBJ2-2	CASSLEWLAGGRYLGELFF	TGTGCCAGCAGCTTAGAGTGGCTAGCGGGGGGGCGTTATCTCGGGGAGCTGTTTTTT
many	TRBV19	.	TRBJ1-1	CASSLQGSNTEAFF	TGTGCCAGTAGCCTTCAGGGTTCGAACACTGAAGCTTTCTTT
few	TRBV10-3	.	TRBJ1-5	CAISESKGSNQPQHF	TGTGCCATCAGTGAGTCTAAGGGTAGCAATCAGCCCCAGCATTTT
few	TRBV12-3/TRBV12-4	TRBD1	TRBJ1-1	CASSFQGAVAFF	TGTGCCAGCAGTTTTCAGGGGGCTGTGGCTTTCTTT
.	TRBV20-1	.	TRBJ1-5	CSALQGNPNQPQHF	TGCAGTGCTTTACAGGGAAATCCCAATCAGCCCCAGCATTTT
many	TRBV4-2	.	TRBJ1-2	CASSQDLGENYGYTF	TGTGCCAGCAGCCAAGATTTAGGGGAAAACTATGGCTACACCTTC
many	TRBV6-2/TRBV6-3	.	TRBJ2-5	CASIDRGRETQYF	TGTGCCAGCATAGATAGGGGACGGGAGACCCAGTACTTC
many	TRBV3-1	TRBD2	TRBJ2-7	CASSAGTSGVYEQYF	TGTGCCAGCAGCGCGGGGACTAGCGGAGTTTACGAGCAGTACTTC
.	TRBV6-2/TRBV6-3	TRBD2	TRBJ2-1	CASSRPLAGSYNEQFF	TGTGCCAGCAGTCGGCCACTAGCGGGCTCCTACAATGAGCAGTTCTTC
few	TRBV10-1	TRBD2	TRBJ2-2	CASSGGLAGDANTGELFF	TGCGCCAGCAGCGGGGGACTAGCGGGTGACGCGAACACCGGGGAGCTGTTTTTT